This T cell receptor (beta chain) comes out of a study of blood T cell repertoires in COVID-19. The study recruited people aged about 18 to 90 years across about 25 US areas. Clinical history as reported by participants underpinned cohort assignment. Exposed study participants had met a COVID-19 case within 2 weeks before entry. Clones were sequenced by immunoSEQ multiplex PCR, and TCRdb holds only the in-frame ones, with some missing. The profile shows roughly 270,000 clones, approximately 80% of them singletons. V trimming: 2 bases; J trimming: 6 bases; junction bases outside the gene matches: 7. This CDR3 is 15 amino acids long. From germline, CDR1 is LGHDT and CDR2 YNNKEL (reference sequence).

The gene calls are TRBV3-1 (or the pseudogene TRBV3-2) and TRBJ2-1, with 7 bases that match TRBD2. The sequenced material came from PBMCs or T cells enriched from blood (not recorded which). This TCR came from a man aged 35 to 55 who had been exposed to COVID-19. The CDR3 here is CASSQQRGGSNEQFF. The CDR3 DNA reads TGTGCCAGCAGCCAACAGCGGGGTGGATCCAATGAGCAGTTCTTC.